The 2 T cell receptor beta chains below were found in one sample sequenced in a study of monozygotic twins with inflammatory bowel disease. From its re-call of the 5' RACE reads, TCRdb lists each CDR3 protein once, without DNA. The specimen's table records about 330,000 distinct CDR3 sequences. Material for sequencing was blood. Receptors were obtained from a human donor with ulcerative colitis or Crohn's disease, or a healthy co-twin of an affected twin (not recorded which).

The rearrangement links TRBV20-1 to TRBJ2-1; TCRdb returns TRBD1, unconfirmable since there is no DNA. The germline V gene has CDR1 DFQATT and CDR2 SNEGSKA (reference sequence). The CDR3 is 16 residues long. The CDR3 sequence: CSARTQEGAGYNEQFF.

This CDR3 is CASSFGLAQETQYF. The chain recombines TRBV7-9 with TRBJ2-5; TCRdb proposes TRBD2, but this gene call is untestable without DNA. Germline loops: CDR1 SEHNR, CDR2 FQNEAQ (reference sequence). The CDR3 loop spans 14 amino acids.